The present entry profiles one T cell receptor beta chain with its context. Its matching antigen is unknown. These data belong to a study of siplizumab effects on memory and regulatory T cells. Study results and limitations: Alloreactive sequences whose origin lay in unstimulated CD4+ memory cells were significantly reduced by siplizumab. The mapping of alloreactive clones to unstimulated subsets covered only a minor fraction of them. Naive T cells, seemingly more diverse than memory cells, seemed major alloresponse contributors.

Per sample, the assay covered approximately 94,000 TCR templates. Libraries were prepared by immunoSEQ multiplex PCR; TCRdb keeps only in-frame clonotypes and omits some of them. This sample has about 100,000 clones, with about 93% found just once. The germline gives CDR1 LNHDA, CDR2 SQIVND (reference sequence). The CDR3 sequence is 14 residues long. Trimming at V came to 5 bases and at J to 3 bases, leaving 4 bases not matched to a gene. Sequenced input: non-Treg CD4+ T cells sorted from blood. The clonotype comes from a human donor in good health. This chain joins TRBV19 and TRBJ2-3, with 8 bases identical to TRBD2. CDR3 sequence: CASSVSGMTDTQYF. In DNA form, the CDR3 reads TGTGCCAGTAGTGTTAGCGGGATGACAGATACGCAGTATTTT.